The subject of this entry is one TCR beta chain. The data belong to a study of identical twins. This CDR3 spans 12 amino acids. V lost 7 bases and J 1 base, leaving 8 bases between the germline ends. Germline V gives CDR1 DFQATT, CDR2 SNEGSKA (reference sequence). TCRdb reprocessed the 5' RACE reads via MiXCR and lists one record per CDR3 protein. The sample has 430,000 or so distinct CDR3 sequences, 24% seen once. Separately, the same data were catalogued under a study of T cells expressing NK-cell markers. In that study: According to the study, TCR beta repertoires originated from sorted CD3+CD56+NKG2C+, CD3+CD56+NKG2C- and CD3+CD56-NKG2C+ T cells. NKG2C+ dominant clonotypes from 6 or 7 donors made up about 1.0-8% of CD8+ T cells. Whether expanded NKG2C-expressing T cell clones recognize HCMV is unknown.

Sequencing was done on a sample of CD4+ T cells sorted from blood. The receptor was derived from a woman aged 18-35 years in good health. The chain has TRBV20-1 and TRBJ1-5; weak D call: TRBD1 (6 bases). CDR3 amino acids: CSGGGSNQPQHF. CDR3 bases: TGCAGTGGAGGGGGAAGCAATCAGCCCCAGCATTTT.